Shown below are 13 T cell receptor beta chains from a single sample sequenced in a study of cytomegalovirus exposure and HLA in healthy donors. With 60 Vbeta and 13 Jbeta primers, the PCR was carried out. Measured with immunoSEQ multiplex PCR; TCRdb has only the in-frame clones, and not every one. The profile covers 95,000 to 150,000 clones, with around 60% appearing a single time and 9% to 10% taken by the ten largest. The sequencing input was PBMCs. These receptors originate from a man between 35 and 55 years old in good health and CMV-seropositive.

The chain joins TRBV5-1 to TRBJ2-7, with 7 bases that match TRBD2. Germline CDR1 is SGHRS and CDR2 is YFSETQ. The CDR3 covers 17 residues. Trimming took 4 bases from V and 4 from J; bases not matched to a gene: 17. Written as DNA, the CDR3 is TGCGCCAGCAGCCCAGATCATAAGGGGCTAGCGGAATACGAGCAGTACTTC. It specifies CASSPDHKGLAEYEQYF.

There are a few counts of this clone. V and J are TRBV27 and TRBJ2-7; a possible D gene is TRBD1 (6 bases). Per germline, CDR1 MNHEY and CDR2 SMNVEV (reference sequence). The CDR3 covers 15 residues. V was clipped by 6 bases and J by 0 bases, with 15 bases between them. CDR3 coding DNA: TGTGCCAGCAGGATTTCGGGACACCCCTCCTACGAGCAGTACTTC. Amino acids: CASRISGHPSYEQYF.

The chain recombines TRBV9 with TRBJ2-7; 7 nucleotides align to TRBD1. The CDR3 consists of 14 residues. Germline lookup yields CDR1 SGDLS and CDR2 YYNGEE. V shed 4 bases and J 0 bases; nucleotides not matched to a gene: 4. The CDR3 spells CASSRTGVSYEQYF. The CDR3 nucleotides read TGTGCCAGCAGCCGAACAGGGGTCTCCTACGAGCAGTACTTC.

The chain has TRBV27 and TRBJ2-5, with 7 bases aligning to TRBD1. V lost 6 bases to trimming and J lost 1 base; unmatched junction nucleotides: 5. This CDR3 region has 14 residues. From germline, CDR1 is MNHEY and CDR2 SMNVEV (reference sequence). The CDR3 DNA reads as TGTGCCAGCAGAATTCGACAGGGCCAAGAGACCCAGTACTTC. It codes for CASRIRQGQETQYF.

The chain employs TRBV11-2 and TRBJ1-1; D is unresolved. The CDR3 loop spans 14 amino acids. Trimming removed 0 bases at V and 1 base at J, with 6 bases between. Germline V lookup: CDR1 SGHAT, CDR2 FQNNGV. The CDR3 sequence: CASSLDPRNTEAFF. Here the CDR3 DNA reads TGTGCCAGCAGCTTAGATCCCAGGAACACTGAAGCTTTCTTT.

This clone occurred a few times. V usage is TRBV5-8 and J usage is TRBJ1-6; unclear D gene. Germline V gives CDR1 SGHTS, CDR2 YDEGEE. The V and J ends lost 3 bases and 3 bases respectively, with 10 bases between them. The CDR3 totals 15 residues. DNA for the CDR3: TGTGCCAGCAGCTCAGCCGGGAACTATAATTCACCCCTCCACTTT. This gives the protein CASSSAGNYNSPLHF.

CDR3 sequence (DNA): TGTGCCAGTAGTAGCGCCAGGAGGGGCAATCAGCCCCAGCATTTT. The encoded protein is CASSSARRGNQPQHF. V gene TRBV19 combines with J gene TRBJ1-5; no definite D call. The germline V gene has CDR1 LNHDA and CDR2 SQIVND (reference sequence). The CDR3 covers 15 residues. V lost 4 bases to trimming and J lost 2 bases, with 12 bases between them.

This clone was picked up a small number of times. In DNA form, the CDR3 reads TGTGCCAGCAGCTCCCCAGGGGTAATCACTGAAGCTTTCTTT. Amino acid sequence: CASSSPGVITEAFF. The J gene is TRBJ1-1, the V gene TRBV28; D might be TRBD1 (6 bases). The CDR3 runs to 14 residues. V lost 6 bases, J lost 4 bases, and 15 bases lay in between. Germline CDR1 MDHEN, CDR2 SYDVKM.

This clone was seen a handful of times. The V and J genes are TRBV6-4 and TRBJ2-2, with 14 bases identical to TRBD2. The length of the CDR3 is 16 residues. V shed 5 bases, J shed 5 bases, and the junction held 4 bases outside the gene matches. Per the germline V gene, CDR1 is MRHNA and CDR2 is SNTAGT. CDR3 sequence: CASSPWTSGGTGELFF. CDR3 nucleotide sequence: TGTGCCAGCAGTCCTTGGACTAGCGGGGGGACCGGGGAGCTGTTTTTT.

This clone turned up a few times. The V gene is TRBV7-9, the J gene TRBJ1-2; a weak D match, TRBD1 (5 bases). The CDR3 length is 14 residues. Germline CDR1 SEHNR, CDR2 FQNEAQ (reference sequence). Trimming stripped 4 bases from V and 4 bases from J, with 13 bases between. In DNA form, the CDR3 reads TGTGCCAGCAGCTCGATCCAGGGAGGCTATGGCTACACCTTC. It is translated as CASSSIQGGYGYTF. Looking up the rest from reference TRBV7-9 and TRBJ1-2 gives the full variable domain: DTGVSQNPRHKITKRGQNVTFRCDPISEHNRLYWYRQTLGQGPEFLTYFQNEAQLEKSRLLSDRFSAERPKGSFSTLEIQRTEQGDSAMYLCASSSIQGGYGYTFGSGTRLTVV.

This chain links TRBV19 with TRBJ1-5; D perhaps matches TRBD1 (6 bases). Trimming cost V 2 bases and J 5 bases, with 13 bases left between them. The CDR3 spans 15 residues. Germline loops: CDR1 LNHDA, CDR2 SQIVND (reference sequence). CDR3 coding DNA: TGTGCCAGTAGTATAAAAGAAACAGGGTATCAGCCCCAGCATTTT. Translated: CASSIKETGYQPQHF.

This clone was counted only a few times. J is TRBJ1-2 and V is TRBV9; the D is unclear. V lost 0 bases, J lost 9 bases, and 12 bases lay in between. Germline CDR1 and CDR2: SGDLS and YYNGEE. The CDR3 loop spans 13 amino acids. The CDR3 nucleotides are TGTGCCAGCAGCGTAGTGCCAGGTGGTAGCTACACCTTC. Amino acids: CASSVVPGGSYTF.

The chain employs TRBV7-9 and TRBJ2-2; 8 nucleotides align to TRBD2. V trimming: 1 base; J trimming: 5 bases; junction bases outside the gene matches: 6. CDR3 length: 16 residues. Germline lookup yields CDR1 SEHNR and CDR2 FQNEAQ (reference sequence). CDR3 region: CASSLERGLRTGELFF. CDR3 sequence (DNA): TGTGCCAGCAGCTTAGAGCGGGGGCTAAGGACCGGGGAGCTGTTTTTT.